This note documents a single T cell receptor beta chain sequence. TCRdb called the 5' RACE reads again in MiXCR, with one record for every CDR3 protein. The table includes about 200,000 distinct CDR3 sequences, around 13% detected once. The source of the sample is a study of CD8 T cells in ankylosing spondylitis. The V segment lost 3 bases and the J segment 8 bases; nucleotides outside the gene matches: 8. The CDR3 has 15 residues. CDR1 is SGHDT, CDR2 YYEEEE, per germline. Sequenced material: blood, either unsorted or a sorted T cell fraction (not recorded which). J is TRBJ2-4 and V is TRBV5-6; TRBD1 aligns across 10 bases. The origin of this receptor is a male donor with ankylosing spondylitis or in good health (not recorded which). In nucleotides, the CDR3 is TGTGCCAGCAGCTCTACCGGGACAGGGGTGGACATTCAGTACTTC. Translated: CASSSTGTGVDIQYF.